The present T cell receptor (beta chain) was sequenced within a study of shared clonotypes between healthy human individuals. Regarding the study as a whole: The small donor group covered limited genetic and exposure diversity.

This clone has just one count. The antigen is undetermined. The germline CDR1 and CDR2 sequences are LNHDA and SQIVND (reference sequence). V gave up 4 bases and J gave up 3 bases, with 7 bases separating them. The CDR3 length is 13 residues. This table comes from immunoSEQ multiplex PCR, and its TCRdb copy is limited to in-frame clones, with some not included. The sample yields a few million clones, more than 80% seen once. This TCR was recovered from a young man in good health. The specimen was naive CD4+ T cells sorted from blood. Subset: CD45RA+ positively selected. The chain uses TRBV19 and TRBJ1-3; no definite D call. The CDR3 DNA follows: TGTGCCAGTAGTACGACAAGTGGAAACACCATATATTTT. It codes for CASSTTSGNTIYF.